A selection of T cell receptor beta chains follows, all from one sample in a study of T cell responses to AZD1222 COVID-19 vaccine. The data were produced by immunoSEQ multiplex PCR, yet TCRdb's version contains in-frame clones alone and is incomplete. The sample has 150,000 to 200,000 clones, over 85% seen once. The sequencing here drew on peripheral blood, taken on day 0 of AZD1222 vaccination. The source is an adult in good health. Each CDR3 is given with its conserved first and last residue. Each record gives: J gene, D gene, V gene, clone size, CDR3 protein, CDR3 DNA. A D gene is named only where the DNA matches it firmly. Only part of the rows carry a size: once, few, many, or a class if the clone is expanded.

TRBJ1-2 - TRBV24-1 once CATSDPSGSYGYTF TGTGCCACCAGTGACCCCTCAGGTTCCTATGGCTACACCTTC
TRBJ2-3 - TRBV6-5 - CASSYSAGEGDTQYF TGTGCCAGCAGTTACTCAGCGGGCGAGGGGGATACGCAGTATTTT
TRBJ1-2 TRBD1 TRBV10-1 - CASSEEAGGLDGYTF TGCGCCAGCAGTGAGGAGGCAGGGGGCTTGGATGGCTACACCTTC
TRBJ2-7 TRBD2 TRBV5-1 - CASSLGLAGDEQYF TGCGCCAGCAGCTTGGGCCTAGCGGGAGACGAGCAGTACTTC
TRBJ2-5 - TRBV2 - CASSTRGTQYF TGTGCCAGCAGTACCCGGGGGACCCAGTACTTC
TRBJ1-3 - TRBV7-6 - CASSLSPTGGNTIYF TGTGCCAGCAGCTTAAGTCCCACGGGGGGAAACACCATATATTTT
TRBJ2-7 - TRBV30 - CAWSVGGHEQYF TGTGCCTGGAGTGTCGGGGGCCACGAGCAGTACTTC
TRBJ2-7 - TRBV30 - CAWSVGGGVKDEQYF TGTGCCTGGAGTGTAGGAGGGGGAGTGAAGGACGAGCAGTACTTC
TRBJ1-1 - TRBV5-4 - CASSPKENTEAFF TGTGCCAGCAGCCCAAAGGAGAACACTGAAGCTTTCTTT
TRBJ1-3 - TRBV27 once CASSLSMVSGNTIYF TGTGCCAGCAGTTTATCGATGGTGTCTGGAAACACCATATATTTT
TRBJ1-1 - TRBV11-2 - CASSSGENTEAFF TGTGCCAGCAGCTCGGGGGAGAACACTGAAGCTTTCTTT
TRBJ1-2 TRBD1 TRBV6-5 - CATRAGTENYGYTF TGTGCCACCCGGGCCGGGACAGAGAACTATGGCTACACCTTC
TRBJ1-2 TRBD1 TRBV19 - CASNREGAGDYGYTF TGTGCCAGTAATCGGGAGGGGGCAGGGGACTATGGCTACACCTTC
TRBJ2-7 TRBD2 TRBV19 - CASSQTSGASEQYF TGTGCCAGTAGTCAAACTAGCGGGGCCTCCGAGCAGTACTTC
TRBJ1-2 - TRBV5-6 - CASSLTGTNYGYTF TGTGCCAGCAGCTTGACCGGAACTAACTATGGCTACACCTTC
TRBJ1-1 TRBD1 TRBV11-1 - CASSLTGQGNTEAFF TGTGCCAGCAGCTTAACGGGACAGGGTAACACTGAAGCTTTCTTT